A single sample gave rise to the 5 T cell receptor beta chains below, sequenced in a study of sequential checkpoint blockade in melanoma. TCRdb's table, derived via immunoSEQ multiplex PCR, lists solely in-frame clones and lacks some. The data contain some 3,000 clones, roughly 22% of them seen just once; the ten biggest clones take up 9% to 10%. Treatment reported: randomized to nivolumab then ipilimumab (arm A) or the reverse (arm B). The specimen was tumor tissue (inferred from file names), collected from a patient given nivolumab and ipilimumab in sequence. These receptors all stem from a human donor with melanoma.

The V gene is TRBV28, the J gene TRBJ1-6, with D unresolved. Trimming stripped 2 bases from V and 0 bases from J, with 17 bases between. CDR1 is MDHEN and CDR2 is SYDVKM in the germline V gene. The CDR3 has 19 amino acids. DNA of the CDR3: TGTGCCAGCAGTTTAGGCACCCGCCACCTTAGCTCCTATAATTCACCCCTCCACTTT. Residues: CASSLGTRHLSSYNSPLHF. Complete variable domain (other parts from reference TRBV28 and TRBJ1-6): DVKVTQSSRYLVKRTGEKVFLECVQDMDHENMFWYRQDPGLGLRLIYFSYDVKMKEKGDIPEGYSVSREKKERFSLILESASTNQTSMYLCASSLGTRHLSSYNSPLHFGNGTRLTVT.

This clone qualifies as medium-sized. The rearrangement links TRBV28 to TRBJ2-1, with 9 bases identical to TRBD1. V trimming: 6 bases; J trimming: 8 bases; junction bases outside the gene matches: 8. Germline V gives CDR1 MDHEN, CDR2 SYDVKM. This CDR3 comprises 14 residues. DNA of the CDR3: TGTGCCAGCAGCTATGTCACAGGGGGCGATGAGCAGTTCTTC. Its protein product is CASSYVTGGDEQFF.

The table lists this clone with many counts. The CDR3 coding sequence is TGTGCCAGCAGCTTGGGGCCTAGGAGCTCCTACGAGCAGTACTTC. Translated: CASSLGPRSSYEQYF. This rearrangement joins TRBV11-3 to TRBJ2-7, with TRBD1 as a possible D gene (5 bases). The V gene lost 3 bases and the J gene lost 0 bases, with 12 bases spanning the gap. Germline-derived CDR1 and CDR2 are SGHNT and YENEEA. CDR3 length: 15 residues.

The chain recombines TRBV5-1 with TRBJ1-1; possibly TRBD1 for D (5 bases). The length of the CDR3 is 15 residues. V gave up 1 base and J gave up 2 bases, with 12 bases separating them. Per the germline V gene, CDR1 is SGHRS and CDR2 is YFSETQ. The DNA for the CDR3 is TGCGCCAGCAGCTTGATTGGGACTCCTAACACTGAAGCTTTCTTT. Translating it yields CASSLIGTPNTEAFF.

V gene TRBV6-8 combines with J gene TRBJ2-1; D may match TRBD1 or TRBD2 (5 bases each). This CDR3 contains 14 residues. CDR1 MNHGY and CDR2 SAAAGT come from the germline V gene. With 1 base removed from V and 8 bases from J, the gap between germline ends came to 12 bases. CDR3 sequence: CASSYWGSGDEQFF. The CDR3 region has the DNA TGTGCCAGCAGTTACTGGGGGAGTGGCGATGAGCAGTTCTTC.